The 10 T cell receptor beta chains below come from one sample, sequenced in a study of blood T cell repertoires in COVID-19. The data were produced by immunoSEQ multiplex PCR, yet TCRdb's version contains in-frame clones alone and is incomplete. The table records 390,000 or so clones, roughly 88% of them present only once. Material for sequencing was peripheral blood. These receptors were taken from a woman in her twenties or thirties with active or convalescent COVID-19.

This clone was detected a few times. The chain joins TRBV11-2 to TRBJ2-1, with 7 bases that match TRBD1. CDR1 SGHAT and CDR2 FQNNGV come from the germline V gene. The CDR3 is 15 residues long. V trimming: 6 bases; J trimming: 2 bases; junction bases outside the gene matches: 7. The chain's CDR3 is CASSSGQLTYNEQFF. As DNA, the CDR3 is TGTGCCAGCAGTTCGGGACAGCTGACCTACAATGAGCAGTTCTTC. The full variable domain, with the rest looked up from reference TRBV11-2 and TRBJ2-1, is EAGVAQSPRYKIIEKRQSVAFWCNPISGHATLYWYQQILGQGPKLLIQFQNNGVVDDSQLPKDRFSAERLKGVDSTLKIQPAKLEDSAVYLCASSSGQLTYNEQFFGPGTRLTVL.

The J gene is TRBJ1-1, the V gene TRBV29-1; D gene ambiguous. Germline V gene sequence: CDR1 SQVTM, CDR2 ANQGSEA. Trimming cost V 4 bases and J 0 bases, with 18 bases left between them. CDR3 length equals 16 residues. The CDR3 bases are TGCAGCGTTGTTCAGGTCCGAGTGGGTATGAACACTGAAGCTTTCTTT. Translating gives CSVVQVRVGMNTEAFF. Complete variable domain (other parts from reference TRBV29-1 and TRBJ1-1): SAVISQKPSRDICQRGTSLTIQCQVDSQVTMMFWYRQQPGQSLTLIATANQGSEATYESGFVIDKFPISRPNLTFSTLTVSNMSPEDSSIYLCSVVQVRVGMNTEAFFGQGTRLTVV.

The rearrangement joins TRBV2 to TRBJ1-1; D perhaps matches TRBD1 (5 bases). The CDR3 loop spans 13 amino acids. Germline CDR1 is SNHLY and CDR2 is FYNNEI. Trimming pared 5 bases from V and 4 bases from J, leaving 11 bases between. DNA of the CDR3: TGTGCCAGCAGTCGGGGGGAGGGCACTGAAGCTTTCTTT. The encoded protein is CASSRGEGTEAFF.

The chain recombines TRBV2 with TRBJ1-2; TRBD1 matches 8 bases. This CDR3 is built from 13 residues. V shed 4 bases, J shed 4 bases, and the junction held 2 bases outside the gene matches. Germline assignment: CDR1 SNHLY and CDR2 FYNNEI. CDR3 residues: CASSGGQGYGYTF. CDR3 coding DNA: TGTGCCAGCAGTGGTGGACAGGGCTATGGCTACACCTTC.

The chain has TRBV11-2 and TRBJ1-4, with 7 bases fitting TRBD1. Germline lookup yields CDR1 SGHAT and CDR2 FQNNGV. CDR3 length: 19 amino acids. With V trimmed by 3 bases and J by 8 bases, 21 bases remained unmatched. This CDR3 is CASSLSKPGQYPSDEKLFF. CDR3 nucleotide sequence: TGTGCCAGCAGCTTGTCTAAACCGGGACAGTACCCTTCCGACGAAAAACTGTTTTTT.

V is TRBV6-2 or TRBV6-3 and J is TRBJ2-3, with 10 bases lining up with TRBD2. The V and J ends lost 5 bases and 2 bases, in that order; junction bases with no gene match: 7. The germline V gene has CDR1 MNHEY and CDR2 SVGEGT. The CDR3 sequence is 16 residues long. CDR3 sequence reads: CASSQSGGGFTDTQYF. The CDR3 region has the DNA TGTGCCAGCAGTCAGAGCGGGGGGGGATTCACAGATACGCAGTATTTT.

J is TRBJ2-7 and V is TRBV10-1; 9 bases map to TRBD1. Per germline, CDR1 WNHNN and CDR2 SYGVQD (reference sequence). The CDR3 runs 13 residues. Germline trimming cut 5 bases from V and 4 bases from J; bases unmatched to any gene: 3. The CDR3 nucleotides are TGCGCCAGCAGTATCGGGACAGGGTACGAGCAGTACTTC. Translated: CASSIGTGYEQYF.

The chain employs TRBV5-5 and TRBJ2-2, with TRBD1 matching over 8 bases. The CDR3 is 17 residues long. V dropped 4 bases and J dropped 6; count of bases not matched to a gene: 14. Germline CDR1 reads SGHKS; CDR2 reads YYEKEE (reference sequence). The CDR3 DNA reads as TGTGCCAGCAGCGCGGACCCCCGGACAGGGCGGGCCGGGGAGCTGTTTTTT. As protein: CASSADPRTGRAGELFF.

V is TRBV19 and J is TRBJ1-5; maybe TRBD1 (6 bases). The CDR3 consists of 15 residues. V lost 5 bases, J lost 6 bases, and 17 bases lay in between. Germline V CDR1 and CDR2: LNHDA, SQIVND (reference sequence). CDR3 sequence reads: CASSGAAGAGQPQHF. The CDR3 nucleotides read TGTGCCAGTAGTGGAGCCGCGGGGGCTGGTCAGCCCCAGCATTTT.

The rearrangement uses TRBV3-1 (or the pseudogene TRBV3-2) and TRBJ2-5; weak D call: TRBD2 (7 bases). Deletions cut 6 bases from V and 5 bases from J, with 16 bases between. Germline V lookup: CDR1 LGHDT, CDR2 YNNKEL (reference sequence). The CDR3 covers 14 residues. The CDR3 DNA reads as TGTGCCAGCAGGCCACGGGGGGCTTGGGAGACCCAGTACTTC. This translates into CASRPRGAWETQYF.